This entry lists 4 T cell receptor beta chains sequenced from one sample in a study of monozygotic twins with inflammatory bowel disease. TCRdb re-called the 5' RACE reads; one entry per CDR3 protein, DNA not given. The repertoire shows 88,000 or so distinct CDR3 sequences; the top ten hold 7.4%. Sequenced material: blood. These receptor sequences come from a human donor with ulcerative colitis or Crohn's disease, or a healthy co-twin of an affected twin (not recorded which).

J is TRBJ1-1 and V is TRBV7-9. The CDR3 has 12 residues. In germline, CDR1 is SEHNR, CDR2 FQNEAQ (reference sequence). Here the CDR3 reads CASSLAIGEAFF.

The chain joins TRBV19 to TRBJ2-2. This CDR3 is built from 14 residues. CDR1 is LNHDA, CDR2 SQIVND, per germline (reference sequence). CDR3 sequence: CASSIETNTGELFF.

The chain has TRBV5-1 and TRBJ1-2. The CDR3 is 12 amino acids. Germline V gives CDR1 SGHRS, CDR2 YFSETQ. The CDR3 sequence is CASSLDSFGYTF.

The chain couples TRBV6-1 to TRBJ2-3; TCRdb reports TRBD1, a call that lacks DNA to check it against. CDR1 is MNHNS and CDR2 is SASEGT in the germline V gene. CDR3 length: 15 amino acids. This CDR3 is CASSTGTRRTDTQYF.